This is a list of T cell receptor beta chains from one sample in a study of tumor T cells in aggressive B-cell lymphoma. Libraries were prepared by immunoSEQ multiplex PCR; TCRdb keeps only in-frame clonotypes and omits some of them. The repertoire includes 2,000 to 2,500 clones, roughly 86% of them detected once, and 15% to 20% sits in the top ten. The sequenced sample was tumor tissue. The receptors shown here come from an adult with diffuse large B cell lymphoma. The CDR3 runs from the conserved cysteine through the conserved F or W. A D gene is named only where the DNA matches it firmly. Some rows mark clone size as missing; the rest say once, few, many or name a class of expanded clone.

v_call: TRBV5-1
clone_size: -
cdr3_length: 14
d_call: -
j_call: TRBJ1-1
cdr3_aa: CASSPGGASTEAFF
cdr3_nt: TGCGCCAGCAGTCCCGGGGGGGCTTCTACTGAAGCTTTCTTT

v_call: TRBV30
clone_size: -
cdr3_length: 15
d_call: -
j_call: TRBJ2-3
cdr3_aa: CAWSVLGRATDTQYF
cdr3_nt: TGTGCCTGGAGTGTACTGGGCAGGGCCACAGATACGCAGTATTTT

v_call: TRBV13
clone_size: -
cdr3_length: 14
d_call: -
j_call: TRBJ1-2
cdr3_aa: CASSPSKGRGGYTF
cdr3_nt: TGTGCCAGCAGCCCTTCCAAGGGGCGCGGTGGCTACACCTTC

v_call: TRBV5-1
clone_size: -
cdr3_length: 13
d_call: -
j_call: TRBJ2-5
cdr3_aa: CASSLSLGETQYF
cdr3_nt: TGCGCCAGCAGCTTGAGTTTGGGCGAGACCCAGTACTTC

v_call: TRBV5-6
clone_size: -
cdr3_length: 12
d_call: -
j_call: TRBJ2-1
cdr3_aa: CASSLRAYEQFF
cdr3_nt: TGTGCCAGCAGCTTGCGCGCGTATGAGCAGTTCTTC

v_call: TRBV5-5
clone_size: few
cdr3_length: 17
d_call: TRBD1
j_call: TRBJ2-1
cdr3_aa: CASSSTGGTPPYNEQFF
cdr3_nt: TGTGCCAGCAGCTCTACAGGGGGTACACCCCCCTACAATGAGCAGTTCTTC

v_call: TRBV27
clone_size: few
cdr3_length: 18
d_call: TRBD2
j_call: TRBJ2-3
cdr3_aa: CASSFGWGSGSSTDTQYF
cdr3_nt: TGTGCCAGCAGTTTCGGTTGGGGTAGCGGGAGTAGCACAGATACGCAGTATTTT

v_call: TRBV19
clone_size: -
cdr3_length: 13
d_call: -
j_call: TRBJ1-2
cdr3_aa: CASSGYDSYGYTF
cdr3_nt: TGTGCCAGTAGTGGCTATGACAGCTATGGCTACACCTTC

v_call: TRBV6-1
clone_size: -
cdr3_length: 14
d_call: -
j_call: TRBJ1-4
cdr3_aa: CASRDGLINEKLFF
cdr3_nt: TGTGCCAGCAGGGACGGACTAATTAATGAAAAACTGTTTTTT

v_call: TRBV11-3
clone_size: -
cdr3_length: 16
d_call: -
j_call: TRBJ1-3
cdr3_aa: CASSPSVAGAGNTIYF
cdr3_nt: TGTGCCAGCAGCCCCAGCGTGGCAGGGGCTGGAAACACCATATATTTT

v_call: TRBV7-6
clone_size: few
cdr3_length: 14
d_call: TRBD2
j_call: TRBJ2-1
cdr3_aa: CASSLVGGPDEQFF
cdr3_nt: TGTGCCAGCAGCTTAGTGGGAGGGCCAGATGAGCAGTTCTTC

v_call: TRBV27
clone_size: -
cdr3_length: 14
d_call: -
j_call: TRBJ2-7
cdr3_aa: CASSPELAQNEQYF
cdr3_nt: TGTGCCAGCAGCCCAGAACTAGCCCAAAACGAGCAGTACTTC

v_call: TRBV9
clone_size: -
cdr3_length: 15
d_call: TRBD1
j_call: TRBJ1-1
cdr3_aa: CASSVLGQLNTEAFF
cdr3_nt: TGTGCCAGCAGCGTGCTGGGACAGCTGAACACTGAAGCTTTCTTT

v_call: TRBV11-3
clone_size: -
cdr3_length: 13
d_call: -
j_call: TRBJ2-1
cdr3_aa: CASTGNSGREQFF
cdr3_nt: TGTGCCAGTACGGGAAATTCGGGTCGTGAGCAGTTCTTC

v_call: TRBV29-1
clone_size: -
cdr3_length: 12
d_call: TRBD1
j_call: TRBJ1-2
cdr3_aa: CSVWDRTYGYTF
cdr3_nt: TGCAGCGTGTGGGACAGGACCTATGGCTACACCTTC

v_call: TRBV10-2
clone_size: -
cdr3_length: 16
d_call: TRBD2
j_call: TRBJ2-1
cdr3_aa: CASSDLTSGGKTEQFF
cdr3_nt: TGCGCCAGCAGTGATTTAACGTCCGGGGGGAAGACTGAGCAGTTCTTC

v_call: TRBV29-1
clone_size: -
cdr3_length: 12
d_call: -
j_call: TRBJ1-1
cdr3_aa: CSALEKNTEAFF
cdr3_nt: TGCAGCGCCCTCGAGAAGAACACTGAAGCTTTCTTT

v_call: TRBV5-4
clone_size: -
cdr3_length: 16
d_call: TRBD2
j_call: TRBJ2-2
cdr3_aa: CASSWGLAGGNGELFF
cdr3_nt: TGTGCCAGCAGCTGGGGACTAGCGGGGGGGAACGGGGAGCTGTTTTTT

v_call: TRBV11-3
clone_size: -
cdr3_length: 15
d_call: TRBD2
j_call: TRBJ2-1
cdr3_aa: CASSMTSGRYYEQFF
cdr3_nt: TGTGCCAGCAGCATGACTAGCGGGAGATACTATGAGCAGTTCTTC

v_call: TRBV28
clone_size: once
cdr3_length: 15
d_call: TRBD1
j_call: TRBJ2-7
cdr3_aa: CASSYPGTGPHEQYF
cdr3_nt: TGTGCCAGCAGTTACCCTGGGACAGGGCCCCACGAGCAGTACTTC

v_call: TRBV4-2
clone_size: -
cdr3_length: 16
d_call: TRBD1
j_call: TRBJ2-7
cdr3_aa: CASSQPGQGESYEQYF
cdr3_nt: TGTGCCAGCAGCCAACCCGGACAGGGGGAAAGCTACGAGCAGTACTTC

v_call: TRBV2
clone_size: -
cdr3_length: 14
d_call: -
j_call: TRBJ2-3
cdr3_aa: CASSEAGAVDTQYF
cdr3_nt: TGTGCCAGCAGTGAAGCAGGGGCAGTAGATACGCAGTATTTT

v_call: TRBV5-1
clone_size: -
cdr3_length: 14
d_call: -
j_call: TRBJ1-1
cdr3_aa: CASSSTRGNTEAFF
cdr3_nt: TGCGCCAGCAGCTCGACCAGGGGGAACACTGAAGCTTTCTTT

v_call: TRBV7-8
clone_size: -
cdr3_length: 13
d_call: TRBD2
j_call: TRBJ2-7
cdr3_aa: CASRRTSGEVQYF
cdr3_nt: TGTGCCAGCAGACGGACTAGCGGAGAGGTCCAGTACTTC

v_call: TRBV29-1
clone_size: -
cdr3_length: 12
d_call: -
j_call: TRBJ2-7
cdr3_aa: CSVVGVLYEQYF
cdr3_nt: TGCAGCGTTGTGGGAGTCCTCTACGAGCAGTACTTC

v_call: TRBV9
clone_size: -
cdr3_length: 15
d_call: TRBD1
j_call: TRBJ2-5
cdr3_aa: CASSVATGGGETQYF
cdr3_nt: TGTGCCAGCAGCGTAGCGACAGGGGGAGGTGAGACCCAGTACTTC

v_call: TRBV27
clone_size: -
cdr3_length: 14
d_call: -
j_call: TRBJ2-7
cdr3_aa: CASSPELAQNEQYF
cdr3_nt: TGTGCCAGCAGCCCAGAACTAGCCCAAAACGAGCAGTACTTC

v_call: TRBV9
clone_size: -
cdr3_length: 13
d_call: -
j_call: TRBJ2-1
cdr3_aa: CASSGGLNNEQFF
cdr3_nt: TGTGCCAGCAGCGGGGGACTCAACAATGAGCAGTTCTTC

v_call: TRBV28
clone_size: -
cdr3_length: 13
d_call: -
j_call: TRBJ1-6
cdr3_aa: CASSPRRDSPLHF
cdr3_nt: TGTGCCAGCAGTCCCAGACGGGATTCACCCCTCCACTTT

v_call: TRBV11-2
clone_size: -
cdr3_length: 12
d_call: -
j_call: TRBJ1-4
cdr3_aa: CASSPLGEKLFF
cdr3_nt: TGTGCCAGCAGCCCTCTAGGTGAAAAACTGTTTTTT

v_call: TRBV30
clone_size: -
cdr3_length: 16
d_call: TRBD1
j_call: TRBJ2-2
cdr3_aa: CAWRPSDRGFGGELFF
cdr3_nt: TGTGCCTGGAGACCCTCGGACAGGGGTTTTGGCGGGGAGCTGTTTTTT

v_call: TRBV28
clone_size: -
cdr3_length: 16
d_call: TRBD1
j_call: TRBJ1-1
cdr3_aa: CASSFPDRGPSTEAFF
cdr3_nt: TGTGCCAGCAGTTTCCCAGACAGGGGGCCGAGCACTGAAGCTTTCTTT

v_call: TRBV5-1
clone_size: -
cdr3_length: 14
d_call: TRBD1
j_call: TRBJ2-5
cdr3_aa: CASSSGQVGETQYF
cdr3_nt: TGCGCCAGCAGCTCGGGACAGGTAGGAGAGACCCAGTACTTC

v_call: TRBV5-4
clone_size: -
cdr3_length: 14
d_call: TRBD1
j_call: TRBJ2-1
cdr3_aa: CASSLSQGVGEQFF
cdr3_nt: TGTGCCAGCAGCTTGTCTCAGGGGGTGGGTGAGCAGTTCTTC

v_call: TRBV6-1
clone_size: -
cdr3_length: 14
d_call: TRBD2
j_call: TRBJ2-1
cdr3_aa: CASSASGTHNEQFF
cdr3_nt: TGTGCCAGCAGCGCAAGCGGGACCCACAATGAGCAGTTCTTC

v_call: TRBV9
clone_size: -
cdr3_length: 14
d_call: TRBD2
j_call: TRBJ2-3
cdr3_aa: CASSVQAGGDTQYF
cdr3_nt: TGTGCCAGCAGCGTACAAGCGGGAGGTGATACGCAGTATTTT

v_call: TRBV2
clone_size: -
cdr3_length: 13
d_call: TRBD1
j_call: TRBJ2-5
cdr3_aa: CASNQDRGETQYF
cdr3_nt: TGTGCCAGCAACCAGGACAGGGGAGAGACCCAGTACTTC

v_call: TRBV2
clone_size: -
cdr3_length: 14
d_call: TRBD1
j_call: TRBJ2-1
cdr3_aa: CASSEGQGHGEQFF
cdr3_nt: TGTGCCAGCAGTGAGGGACAGGGTCACGGTGAGCAATTCTTC

v_call: TRBV4-1
clone_size: -
cdr3_length: 19
d_call: TRBD2
j_call: TRBJ2-7
cdr3_aa: CASSSPSGTSGADSYEQYF
cdr3_nt: TGCGCCAGCAGCTCCCCTTCCGGAACTAGCGGGGCCGACTCCTACGAGCAGTACTTC

v_call: TRBV28
clone_size: -
cdr3_length: 15
d_call: TRBD2
j_call: TRBJ2-5
cdr3_aa: CASRTLAGVKETQYF
cdr3_nt: TGTGCCAGCCGAACTTTAGCGGGTGTTAAAGAGACCCAGTACTTC

v_call: TRBV7-3
clone_size: once
cdr3_length: 16
d_call: -
j_call: TRBJ2-3
cdr3_aa: CASSLLGGGGSDTQYF
cdr3_nt: TGTGCCAGCAGCTTATTAGGTGGGGGGGGCTCAGATACGCAGTATTTT